The 23 T cell receptor beta chains listed next were all sequenced from one sample in a study of blood T cell repertoires in COVID-19. Clones were sequenced by immunoSEQ multiplex PCR, and TCRdb holds only the in-frame ones, with some missing. The repertoire includes 300,000 to 400,000 clones, around four fifths of them detected once, and around 3% sits in the top ten. The specimen was peripheral blood. The receptors originated from a man under 40 with active or convalescent COVID-19.

The chain employs TRBV5-6 and TRBJ2-7; D gene ambiguous. CDR1 and CDR2 from the germline V gene are SGHDT and YYEEEE. CDR3 length: 13 amino acids. V was cut by 4 bases and J by 2 bases, with 10 bases left in between. CDR3 protein: CASSPVAAYEQYF. CDR3 nucleotides: TGTGCCAGCAGCCCCGTGGCTGCCTACGAGCAGTACTTC.

V and J are TRBV6-2 or TRBV6-3 and TRBJ2-7, with 8 nucleotides matching TRBD1. Germline lookup yields CDR1 MNHEY and CDR2 SVGEGT. Trimming removed 5 bases from V and 1 base from J; junction bases left unmatched: 1. The CDR3 has 13 amino acids. The CDR3 DNA reads TGTGCCAGCAGTAGGACAGGGTCCTACGAGCAGTACTTC. This gives the protein CASSRTGSYEQYF.

This chain connects TRBV7-9 to TRBJ2-7, with 10 bases identical to TRBD1. Germline V gene data show CDR1 as SEHNR and CDR2 as FQNEAQ (reference sequence). This CDR3 has 15 amino acids. V dropped 4 bases and J dropped 4; count of bases not matched to a gene: 7. This CDR3 is CASSWPGQGLYEQYF. CDR3 nucleotide sequence: TGTGCCAGCAGCTGGCCGGGACAGGGGCTGTACGAGCAGTACTTC.

J is TRBJ2-2 and V is TRBV9; TRBD1 is a possible D gene (6 bases). V gave up 3 bases and J gave up 0 bases, with 6 bases separating them. CDR1 SGDLS and CDR2 YYNGEE come from the germline V gene. This CDR3 has 14 amino acids. The CDR3 sequence is CASSDRANTGELFF. The CDR3 nucleotides read TGTGCCAGCAGCGACAGGGCGAACACCGGGGAGCTGTTTTTT.

The chain carries TRBV9 and TRBJ1-6; D is possibly TRBD1 (5 bases). From germline, CDR1 is SGDLS and CDR2 YYNGEE. This CDR3 spans 15 amino acids. Deletions cut 2 bases from V and 10 bases from J, with 16 bases between. The CDR3 protein is CASSVWGNGGSPLHF. The DNA for the CDR3 is TGTGCCAGCAGCGTCTGGGGCAACGGTGGCTCACCCCTCCACTTT.

This clone has a single count. J is TRBJ2-5 and V is TRBV5-6, with D perhaps TRBD1 (6 bases). Trimming stripped 4 bases from V and 7 bases from J, with 14 bases between. This CDR3 spans 13 amino acids. The germline gives CDR1 SGHDT, CDR2 YYEEEE. CDR3 DNA sequence: TGTGCCAGCAGCCAGCCAGGGGCTTGGACCCAGTACTTC. Translated, it gives CASSQPGAWTQYF.

In DNA, the CDR3 is TGCGCCAGCAGGGCGGGTAGCGGGAGTGGCAATGAGCAGTTCTTC. It codes for CASRAGSGSGNEQFF. The chain recombines TRBV5-1 with TRBJ2-1; TRBD2 aligns across 9 bases. This CDR3 contains 15 residues. Germline loops: CDR1 SGHRS, CDR2 YFSETQ. Trimming removed 5 bases from V and 6 bases from J; junction bases left unmatched: 9.

The gene calls are TRBV28 and TRBJ1-2; a weak D match, TRBD1 (6 bases). Germline V gives CDR1 MDHEN, CDR2 SYDVKM. The germline V and J ends were trimmed by 1 base and 7 bases, with 13 bases remaining between them. CDR3 size: 14 residues. CDR3 sequence reads: CASSLSQGSGGYTF. Written as DNA, the CDR3 is TGTGCCAGCAGTTTATCACAGGGAAGTGGTGGCTACACCTTC.

CDR3 protein: CASSEASGGADTQYF. The DNA of the CDR3 is TGTGCCAGCAGCGAAGCTAGCGGGGGAGCAGATACGCAGTATTTT. V usage is TRBV7-2 and J usage is TRBJ2-3; 10 bases are a match to TRBD2. Germline assignment: CDR1 SGHTA and CDR2 FQGNSA. V lost 5 bases and J lost 4; bases outside the gene matches: 6. The CDR3 contains 15 residues.

This clone was counted once. The chain couples TRBV7-3 to TRBJ1-1; 9 positions match TRBD1. The V gene's germline CDR1 is SGHTA and CDR2 FQGTGA. This CDR3 spans 14 amino acids. The V gene end was trimmed by 6 bases and the J gene end by 1 base; junction bases not matched to a gene: 3. The CDR3 is CASSPDRGNTEAFF. DNA for the CDR3: TGTGCCAGCAGTCCGGACAGGGGGAACACTGAAGCTTTCTTT.

The chain has TRBV9 and TRBJ1-1; 7 bases map to TRBD1. The V and J ends lost 2 bases and 3 bases, in that order; junction bases with no gene match: 4. CDR1 SGDLS and CDR2 YYNGEE come from the germline V gene. The CDR3 runs 14 residues. The CDR3 nucleotides are TGTGCCAGCAGCGTCACAGGGGCGTACACTGAAGCTTTCTTT. As protein: CASSVTGAYTEAFF.

V gene TRBV27 combines with J gene TRBJ1-2; the match to TRBD1 covers 8 bases. With V trimmed by 5 bases and J by 5 bases, 22 bases remained unmatched. Germline CDR1 MNHEY, CDR2 SMNVEV (reference sequence). The CDR3 sequence is 19 residues long. CDR3 sequence: CASSPKGQGTPWSWYGYTF. CDR3 nucleotide sequence: TGTGCCAGCAGTCCCAAAGGACAGGGAACCCCTTGGAGTTGGTATGGCTACACCTTC.

The CDR3 protein is CASSDRDSLNSPLHF. For the CDR3, the DNA is TGTGCCAGCAGTGACCGGGACAGCCTCAATTCACCCCTCCACTTT. The chain links TRBV6-2 or TRBV6-3 to TRBJ1-6, with TRBD1 matching 7 bases. CDR1 is MNHEY and CDR2 is SVGEGT in the germline V gene. This CDR3 is 15 amino acids long. The V and J ends lost 5 bases and 7 bases, in that order; junction bases with no gene match: 8.

Only a few counts were recorded for this clone. The chain couples TRBV7-9 to TRBJ2-4; 11 bases map to TRBD2. The V segment lost 5 bases and the J segment 2 bases; nucleotides outside the gene matches: 8. The CDR3 consists of 17 residues. Germline CDR1 is SEHNR and CDR2 is FQNEAQ (reference sequence). CDR3 sequence: CASSGTSGSSPKNIQYF. CDR3 DNA sequence: TGTGCCAGCAGCGGAACTAGCGGGAGTTCTCCCAAAAACATTCAGTACTTC.

The chain is built from TRBV12-3 or TRBV12-4 and TRBJ1-1; D perhaps matches TRBD1 (5 bases). V dropped 3 bases and J dropped 4 bases, with 9 bases sitting between them. The CDR3 loop spans 13 amino acids. As DNA, the CDR3 is TGTGCCAGCAGTTTGGGGGGTTTCACTGAAGCTTTCTTT. Residues: CASSLGGFTEAFF.

The CDR3 reads CASRPSGGAEKLFF. The DNA of the CDR3 is TGTGCCAGCAGACCTAGCGGGGGGGCTGAAAAACTGTTTTTT. The chain recombines TRBV28 with TRBJ1-4; a weak D match, TRBD1 (6 bases). The V gene lost 6 bases and the J gene lost 7 bases, with 15 bases spanning the gap. CDR1 MDHEN and CDR2 SYDVKM come from the germline V gene. There are 14 residues in the CDR3.

Turning to this clone: An end of the junction does not agree with germline; a read error may underlie this. V usage is TRBV19 and J usage is TRBJ1-1, with 10 positions matching TRBD1. The CDR3 length is 17 residues. Germline CDR1 LNHDA, CDR2 SQIVND (reference sequence). CDR3: CASRIGGTGAWNTEAFF. CDR3 DNA: TGTGCCAGTAGAATAGGTGGGACAGGGGCTTGGAACACTGAAGCTTTCTTT.

V is TRBV20-1 and J is TRBJ1-2, with D possibly matching TRBD1 (5 bases). Trimming left V 7 bases short and J 8 bases short, with 14 bases between. Germline loops: CDR1 DFQATT, CDR2 SNEGSKA (reference sequence). The CDR3 length is 11 residues. The CDR3 coding sequence is TGCAGTGTTGGGCAGGGACTCGGCTACACCTTC. Translating gives CSVGQGLGYTF.

This CDR3 is CASRGSSGSKTQYF. In DNA form, the CDR3 reads TGTGCCAGCAGGGGTTCTAGCGGGAGTAAGACCCAGTACTTC. The gene calls are TRBV7-9 and TRBJ2-5; 10 nucleotides match TRBD2. Per the germline V gene, CDR1 is SEHNR and CDR2 is FQNEAQ (reference sequence). Trimming at V came to 6 bases and at J to 6 bases, leaving 7 bases not matched to a gene. CDR3 length equals 14 residues. The full variable domain, its missing parts supplied by reference TRBV7-9 and TRBJ2-5, is DTGVSQNPRHKITKRGQNVTFRCDPISEHNRLYWYRQTLGQGPEFLTYFQNEAQLEKSRLLSDRFSAERPKGSFSTLEIQRTEQGDSAMYLCASRGSSGSKTQYFGPGTRLLVL.

The CDR3 sequence: CASRGGGPTFNYGYTF. The CDR3 DNA follows: TGTGCCAGCAGAGGCGGGGGCCCGACTTTTAACTATGGCTACACCTTC. V is TRBV28 and J is TRBJ1-2; tentatively, D is TRBD1 (6 bases). The CDR3 has 16 amino acids. The V gene's germline CDR1 is MDHEN and CDR2 SYDVKM. The V end lost 6 bases, the J end lost 1 base, and 18 bases lay between the germline ends.

The chain combines TRBV5-1 with TRBJ1-2, with 10 bases that match TRBD1. Germline V gene lookup returns CDR1 SGHRS and CDR2 YFSETQ. Germline trimming cut 6 bases from V and 4 bases from J; bases unmatched to any gene: 12. This CDR3 comprises 16 residues. The CDR3 coding sequence is TGCGCCAGCACCCTGAGTCCCGGGACAGGGGCCTATGGCTACACCTTC. It encodes CASTLSPGTGAYGYTF.

This clone was seen more than once but under ten times. The V and J genes are TRBV4-1 and TRBJ1-2; 9 bases align to TRBD1. This CDR3 region has 17 residues. Germline CDR1 is MGHRA and CDR2 is YSYEKL. With 4 bases clipped from V and 4 bases from J, the junction kept 13 bases outside the gene matches. The CDR3 DNA reads as TGCGCCAGCAGCCCCACACTAGGACAGGGGCTTTCCTATGGCTACACCTTC. Its translation: CASSPTLGQGLSYGYTF.

This chain uses TRBV7-9 with TRBJ2-1, with 8 bases aligning to TRBD2. The CDR3 spans 15 residues. The ends lost 2 bases at V and 4 bases at J; junction bases unmatched: 4. Germline lookup yields CDR1 SEHNR and CDR2 FQNEAQ (reference sequence). The CDR3 DNA reads as TGTGCCAGCAGCTTATACAGCGGGGGATACAATGAGCAGTTCTTC. Amino acid sequence: CASSLYSGGYNEQFF.